This T cell receptor beta chain was sequenced in a study of shared clonotypes between healthy human individuals (dated by TCRdb to the early 2020s). Regarding the complete study: The cohort comprised two women and a few men aged 18 to 49 years. Between about 0.94 and 8.9 billion PBMCs per donor were obtained by leukapheresis. Libraries were prepared and TCR repertoires were sequenced by different laboratories using diverse techniques, in order to increase sequencing depth and limit assay-specific biases. Per donor, three plates each were used for CD4 naive and CD4 memory, two for CD8 naive, and one for CD8 memory. Blood TCR repertoires of a handful of healthy adults were deeply sequenced to estimate repertoire size and the extent of clonotype sharing between individuals.

Donors were healthy HIV-negative adults with no recently reported acute infections or vaccinations. Only Caucasian adults living in Nashville, Tennessee, USA were represented among the donors. CD8 memory samples consisted of magnetically selected CD45RO+ cells combined with CCR7-negative CD45RA+ effector memory (TemRA) cells. Blood was obtained by leukapheresis, after which PBMCs were separated by Ficoll-Histopaque density gradient centrifugation and cryopreserved in liquid nitrogen vapor phase. Purity and quantity of every magnetically sorted T cell population were checked by analytical flow cytometry. Genomic DNA was isolated from each sorted fraction and quantified by UV absorbance on a Nanodrop 2000c. With respect to this clone: The antigen it binds to is not known. No per-base quality is available; no much larger clone lies one base away.

Sequences SGHRS (CDR1) and YFSETQ (CDR2) are obtained from the germline V gene. Trimming at the junction amounts to 5 bases on V and 0 bases on J, and the germline ends lie 12 bases apart. The CDR3, cysteine through phenylalanine, is 15 amino acids long. Only CDR3 DNA remains: 45 bases, in frame from the first base. Beyond this particular receptor, the publication reports: Because the study included only a small number of donors, the genetic and exposure-history diversity represented was limited. Pairwise subsampling led to the expectation that sequencing depth would affect the degree of clonotype sharing among donors. Compared with non-shared clonotypes, the clonotypes found in all four sorted-subset donors had higher generation probabilities. Across a handful of donors, approximately 5% of naive CD4, approximately 4% of naive CD8, roughly 2.3% of memory CD4, and about 0.44% of memory CD8 clonotypes were shared. Larger estimated clonotype richness was generally found for naive subsets than for memory subsets. Rarefaction of sorted-subset datasets indicated incomplete sequencing despite the large sequencing depth. Sampling was restricted to blood, and TCR repertoires in tissues likely differ from the TCR repertoires found in blood.

Using the deep immunoSEQ assay, TCR CDR3 regions were amplified from genomic DNA by multiplex PCR. Extracted genomic DNA from each cell subset was spread evenly across all wells of several immunoSEQ 96-well plates, with each plate serving as a replicate. Each replicate PCR for sorted subsets received 150 to 250 ng genomic DNA, equal to tens of thousands of T cell genomes. Purified libraries were measured with a Qubit 3.0 fluorometer, size-checked on a Bioanalyzer 2100, and measured again with the KAPA Library Quantification kit. Every immunoSEQ 96-well plate was sequenced on a dedicated single-read 150-cycle Illumina NextSeq 550 flow cell. The authors' analysis ran thus. The immunoSEQ output contained only junctional sequences without quality scores, so filtering could not match that applied to full-length reads. Sequences were annotated with PyIR, a Python wrapper for IgBLAST v1.9, and V/J genes and CDR3 were assigned using IMGT germline references. Reads were removed for weak V/J assignments (E-value above 1e-6), missing CDR3, stop codons, out-of-frame junctions, or ambiguous translated residues. A V3J clonotype was defined by an identical inferred V gene, J gene, and CDR3 amino acid sequence. To compute the percentage overlap between repertoires, the number of shared unique clonotypes was divided by the size of the smaller repertoire. Three approaches were used to assess repertoire richness: RTK rarefaction, the Chao1 estimator, and Recon v2.1 estimates of unobserved clonotypes. Generation probabilities for all TCRbeta clonotypes obtained by the gDNA method from a handful of donors were computed using OLGA. TCRdb re-hosts the immuneACCESS table, in-frame sequences only. Its copies lack some clones; in the studies checked, an unresolved V gene accounts for under half of them, and the cause for the rest is not known. V, J and clone size were drawn from that table, and D and trimming were deduced from the DNA. The sample contains roughly 660,000 clones, about 92% of them found a single time. Of the sample, 34% is held by the ten largest clones.

This TCR was recovered from a young man in good health. Some clones in this sample may be carry-over from other donors' samples. Sequencing input: memory CD8+ T cells from PBMCs. Per the publication, the cell subset or site label means: CD45RO+ cells pooled with CCR7-negative TemRA cells. This receptor chain uses TRBV5-1 and TRBJ1-3, with the D segment identity uncertain. The CDR3 region has the sequence CASRGLGPSGNTIYF. The DNA sequence reads TGCGCCAGCAGGGGCCTAGGGCCCTCTGGAAACACCATATATTTT. Joined to the reference TRBV5-1 and TRBJ1-3 proteins, this CDR3 gives the full variable domain: KAGVTQTPRYLIKTRGQQVTLSCSPISGHRSVSWYQQTPGQGLQFLFEYFSETQRNKGNFPGRFSGRQFSNSRSEMNVSTLELGDSALYLCASRGLGPSGNTIYFGEGSWLTVV.